The 16 T cell receptor beta chains presented below share a single source sample, sequenced in a study of response to subunit inactivated influenza vaccine. One entry per CDR3 protein results from TCRdb running MiXCR on the RT-PCR reads. The sample yields about 700,000 distinct CDR3 sequences, approximately 15% seen once. This sample comprised PBMCs from blood, obtained approximately 15 days before vaccination. Source of these receptors: a man aged 45-60 years who received an inactivated influenza vaccine.

J is TRBJ2-7 and V is TRBV3-1; D is possibly TRBD1 (6 bases). CDR1 and CDR2 from the germline V gene are LGHDT and YNNKEL (reference sequence). With 0 bases removed from V and 6 bases from J, the gap between germline ends came to 12 bases. The CDR3 is 14 residues long. The CDR3 is CASSQDTVGGEQYF. CDR3 sequence (DNA): TGTGCCAGCAGCCAAGATACGGTAGGGGGCGAGCAGTACTTC.

The DNA of the CDR3 is TGTGCCAGCAGTTATACCAGGGGTCTTAGTTACGAGCAGTACTTC. Its translation is CASSYTRGLSYEQYF. This sequence joins TRBV28 and TRBJ2-7, with D possibly TRBD1 on 6 matching bases. The CDR3 sequence is 15 residues long. V was clipped by 4 bases and J by 4 bases, with 17 bases between them. Germline CDR1 and CDR2: MDHEN and SYDVKM.

The chain carries TRBV6-2 or TRBV6-3 and TRBJ2-7, with 8 bases fitting TRBD1. The CDR3 has 15 residues. CDR1 is MNHEY, CDR2 SVGEGT, per germline. Germline trimming cut 6 bases from V and 3 bases from J; bases unmatched to any gene: 10. CDR3 in amino acids: CASRSGQGAHYEQYF. CDR3 nucleotide sequence: TGTGCCAGCAGGTCAGGACAGGGAGCCCACTACGAGCAGTACTTC.

This clonotype was counted at least ten times. The chain employs TRBV7-2 and TRBJ2-5; D is possibly TRBD1 or TRBD2 (5 bases each). The germline CDR1 and CDR2 sequences are SGHTA and FQGNSA. The V end lost 1 base, the J end lost 1 base, and 10 bases lay between the germline ends. The CDR3 covers 15 residues. CDR3 nucleotide sequence: TGTGCCAGCAGCTTAGGGGTGGGGACCCAAGAGACCCAGTACTTC. Protein: CASSLGVGTQETQYF.

Only a few counts were recorded for this clonotype. The chain joins TRBV5-1 to TRBJ2-6; TRBD1 might be the D (6 bases). CDR1 is SGHRS, CDR2 YFSETQ, per germline. V was clipped by 0 bases and J by 3 bases, with 13 bases between them. The CDR3 is 17 residues long. The CDR3 reads CASSLEYTGSGANVLTF. CDR3 bases: TGCGCCAGCAGCTTGGAATATACAGGGAGTGGGGCCAACGTCCTGACTTTC.

This clonotype was observed a handful of times. CDR3 bases: TGCGCCAGCAGTGACGGGGGGGCCGTGGTAGAGCAGTACTTC. This codes for CASSDGGAVVEQYF. The V and J genes are TRBV10-2 and TRBJ2-7, with 8 bases that match TRBD2. CDR1 is WSHSY, CDR2 SAAADI, per germline. The CDR3 is 14 residues long. V gave up 3 bases and J gave up 7 bases; unmatched junction bases: 8.

The genes are TRBV4-3 and TRBJ1-2; no clear D gene. Per the germline V gene, CDR1 is LGHNA and CDR2 is YSLEER. There are 16 residues in the CDR3. V lost 0 bases and J 8 bases, leaving 19 bases between the germline ends. DNA of the CDR3: TGCGCCAGCAGCCAAGATCCGGGGAACAGACCCGGGGGCTACACCTTC. Translation: CASSQDPGNRPGGYTF.

This clonotype was recorded at least ten times. The chain has TRBV12-3 or TRBV12-4 and TRBJ2-1; D remains unclear. V shed 6 bases and J shed 0 bases, with 6 bases lying between them. The CDR3 sequence is 13 residues long. The CDR3 DNA sequence: TGTGCCAGCAGCACAAGCTCCTACAATGAGCAGTTCTTC. Encoded protein: CASSTSSYNEQFF.

This clonotype turned up a few times. The chain uses TRBV29-1 and TRBJ2-7; D may be TRBD2 (6 bases). The CDR3 loop spans 14 amino acids. Per germline, CDR1 SQVTM and CDR2 ANQGSEA. Trimming took 2 bases from V and 3 from J, leaving 14 bases between them. CDR3 DNA sequence: TGCAGCGTTGAACAGGAGGCGCGGGGCTACGAGCAGTACTTC. Its protein is CSVEQEARGYEQYF.

This clonotype was counted a few times. The gene calls are TRBV21-1 and TRBJ2-3; the table's D call TRBD1 went unverified against the DNA. TRBV21-1 is annotated as a pseudogene. The CDR3 is made up of 17 amino acids. Here the CDR3 DNA reads TGTGCCAGCAGCAAGACCCTCGGGACCAAGCTCACAGATACGCAGTATTTT. Its translation: CASSKTLGTKLTDTQYF.

This clonotype was detected only a few times. V gene TRBV7-9 combines with J gene TRBJ2-7; the D is unclear. Germline assignment: CDR1 SEHNR and CDR2 FQNEAQ (reference sequence). V was trimmed by 1 base and J by 5 bases, leaving 9 bases between them. The CDR3 has 13 residues. The CDR3 bases are TGTGCCAGCAGCTTAGTGGGTCCCGACGAGCAGTACTTC. Its translation: CASSLVGPDEQYF.

Only a few counts were recorded for this clonotype. V gene TRBV29-1 combines with J gene TRBJ1-4; 7 bases fit TRBD1. The CDR3 covers 17 residues. CDR1 SQVTM and CDR2 ANQGSEA come from the germline V gene. V shed 6 bases and J 0 bases; nucleotides not matched to a gene: 13. The CDR3 protein is CSVLNRTGGTTNEKLFF. DNA of the CDR3: TGCAGCGTCCTGAACCGGACAGGAGGGACAACTAATGAAAAACTGTTTTTT.

The J gene is TRBJ2-3, the V gene TRBV20-1; 7 bases align to TRBD2. Germline assignment: CDR1 DFQATT and CDR2 SNEGSKA (reference sequence). The CDR3 has 15 amino acids. V was clipped by 6 bases and J by 0 bases; unmatched bases: 9. CDR3 nucleotides: TGCAGTGCCGACCCCCCGGGAGGTAGCACAGATACGCAGTATTTT. Residues: CSADPPGGSTDTQYF.

The chain recombines TRBV5-1 with TRBJ2-7, with D possibly TRBD1 on 6 matching bases. V dropped 0 bases and J dropped 2 bases, with 12 bases sitting between them. The germline gives CDR1 SGHRS, CDR2 YFSETQ. The CDR3 is 15 residues long. CDR3 sequence (DNA): TGCGCCAGCAGCTTGGAACCGGGACACACCTACGAGCAGTACTTC. The encoded protein is CASSLEPGHTYEQYF.

This clonotype was observed a handful of times. V and J are TRBV15 and TRBJ2-7; TRBD1 matches at 9 bases. CDR1 is LNHNV, CDR2 YYDKDF, per germline (reference sequence). V was pared by 0 bases and J by 5 bases, with 5 bases of the junction left unmatched. The CDR3 contains 15 residues. CDR3 nucleotides: TGTGCCACCAGCAGAGAAAACAGGGGGCTCGACGAGCAGTACTTC. This encodes CATSRENRGLDEQYF.

V is TRBV6-1 and J is TRBJ2-3; tentatively, D is TRBD1 (6 bases). With 6 bases removed from V and 4 bases from J, the gap between germline ends came to 14 bases. This CDR3 is built from 14 residues. Germline CDR1 and CDR2: MNHNS and SASEGT. The CDR3 bases are TGTGCCAGCAGGAGGGACAACGGTGCAGATACGCAGTATTTT. It translates to CASRRDNGADTQYF.